Below, 8 T cell receptor beta chains from the same sample are listed, as sequenced in a study of shared clonotypes between healthy human individuals. The table came from immunoSEQ multiplex PCR; TCRdb's copy has only in-frame clones and leaves some out. The sample carries 95,000 to 120,000 clones, around 68% recorded once. Sequencing input: memory CD8+ T cells sorted from blood. Subset of the sample: CD45RO+ cells pooled with CCR7-negative TemRA cells. These receptors all come from a woman in her thirties in good health.

The CDR3 reads CASSQTIRDRTYTGELFF. CDR3 DNA: TGTGCCAGCAGCCAAACTATCCGGGACAGGACCTACACCGGGGAGCTGTTTTTT. This rearrangement joins TRBV28 to TRBJ2-2; 8 bases are a match to TRBD1. The ends lost 6 bases at V and 3 bases at J; junction bases unmatched: 15. The CDR3 has 18 amino acids. CDR1 and CDR2 (germline): MDHEN, SYDVKM.

This clone occurred a few times. The V and J genes are TRBV11-2 and TRBJ2-7; no definite D call. Germline loops: CDR1 SGHAT, CDR2 FQNNGV. V lost 0 bases, J lost 3 bases, and 12 bases lay in between. The CDR3 sequence is 15 residues long. The CDR3 region is CASSLDGRFVYEQYF. DNA for the CDR3: TGTGCCAGCAGCTTAGACGGGCGTTTCGTCTACGAGCAGTACTTC.

CDR3 region: CASSVGLTSYEQYF. As DNA, the CDR3 is TGTGCCAGCAGCGTCGGACTGACCTCCTACGAGCAGTACTTC. The V call is TRBV9, the J call TRBJ2-7; maybe TRBD2 (5 bases). The CDR3 contains 14 residues. From germline, CDR1 is SGDLS and CDR2 YYNGEE. V shed 2 bases and J shed 0 bases, with 9 bases lying between them.

The gene calls are TRBV2 and TRBJ1-1; a weak D match, TRBD1 (6 bases). Germline assignment: CDR1 SNHLY and CDR2 FYNNEI. The CDR3 is 14 amino acids. V shed 6 bases and J shed 5 bases, with 16 bases lying between them. The CDR3 region has the DNA TGTGCCAGCAGGGGCATGCAGGGGTGGACTGAAGCTTTCTTT. Its translation: CASRGMQGWTEAFF.

The gene calls are TRBV29-1 and TRBJ2-5; D is possibly TRBD1 (5 bases). CDR1 and CDR2 from the germline V gene are SQVTM and ANQGSEA. Between the trimmed V and J ends, which lost 4 bases and 0 bases, there was a span of 6 bases. The CDR3 spans 12 residues. CDR3 nucleotide sequence: TGCAGCGTTGTAGGGGACCAAGAGACCCAGTACTTC. This translates into CSVVGDQETQYF.

J is TRBJ2-1 and V is TRBV25-1; D unresolved. The V end was cut by 2 bases, the J end by 4 bases, with 12 bases between. Germline V gene lookup returns CDR1 MGHDK and CDR2 SYGVNS. The CDR3 runs to 15 residues. The CDR3 region has the DNA TGTGCCAGCAGTGAAGGTTCGTCTACTTACAATGAGCAGTTCTTC. Translating gives CASSEGSSTYNEQFF.

The chain is built from TRBV7-9 and TRBJ1-1; no reliable D call. V lost 5 bases, J lost 0 bases, and 10 bases lay in between. The CDR3 loop spans 14 amino acids. CDR1 is SEHNR, CDR2 FQNEAQ, per germline (reference sequence). The CDR3 bases are TGTGCCAGCAGCCCACAGACTATGAACACTGAAGCTTTCTTT. It is translated as CASSPQTMNTEAFF.

This chain links TRBV21-1 with TRBJ1-1; the table names TRBD1, a call not compared with the DNA. TRBV21-1 counts as a pseudogene. The CDR3 is 15 residues long. Here the CDR3 reads CASSNQDRMNTEAFF. The CDR3 DNA follows: TGTGCCAGCAGCAACCAGGACAGAATGAACACTGAAGCTTTCTTT.